This entry lists 10 T cell receptor beta chains sequenced from one sample in a study of blood T cells in healthy people across ages. Together with a sample-barcoded 5' primer, a J-beta primer mix was included in a second PCR lasting about 7 to 12 cycles. TCRdb analysed the 5' RACE reads with MiXCR anew, one entry per CDR3 protein. The sample holds approximately 800,000 distinct CDR3 sequences, more than 20% seen once. This sample was also put to use in a study of T cells of mothers and their children.

The sample taken for sequencing was blood. These receptors came from a boy aged 5-17 years in good health.

This clonotype was picked up a small number of times. The rearrangement uses TRBV4-3 and TRBJ1-4, with D uncertain. V dropped 0 bases and J dropped 7 bases, with 3 bases sitting between them. The V gene's germline CDR1 is LGHNA and CDR2 YSLEER. The length of the CDR3 is 12 residues. The CDR3 DNA sequence: TGCGCCAGCAGCCAAGAATCTGAAAAACTGTTTTTT. Translated, it gives CASSQESEKLFF.

This clonotype showed up many times. This chain links TRBV9 with TRBJ2-3; 8 bases agree with TRBD2. The CDR3 is 15 amino acids. CDR1 and CDR2 (germline): SGDLS, YYNGEE. Losses at the gene ends were 3 bases for V and 1 base for J; bases not matched to a gene: 4. CDR3 sequence reads: CASSGLAGGTDTQYF. The CDR3, as DNA: TGTGCCAGCAGCGGCCTAGCGGGCGGCACAGATACGCAGTATTTT.

The chain has TRBV7-2 and TRBJ2-5; 8 bases match TRBD1. The CDR3 has 14 residues. The V gene end was trimmed by 5 bases and the J gene end by 2 bases; junction bases not matched to a gene: 4. Per germline, CDR1 SGHTA and CDR2 FQGNSA. In nucleotides, the CDR3 is TGTGCCAGCAGCGGTCACAGGGGGCAAGAGACCCAGTACTTC. This gives the protein CASSGHRGQETQYF.

The rearrangement links TRBV29-1 to TRBJ1-4; 10 positions agree with TRBD1. Germline V gives CDR1 SQVTM, CDR2 ANQGSEA. The CDR3 contains 14 residues. Trimming removed 4 bases from V and 3 bases from J; junction bases left unmatched: 2. The CDR3, as DNA: TGCAGCGTTGGACAGGGGGCACCTAATGAAAAACTGTTTTTT. The encoded protein is CSVGQGAPNEKLFF.

V gene TRBV6-2 or TRBV6-3 combines with J gene TRBJ1-5; TRBD1 aligns across 8 bases. V lost 4 bases and J lost 2; bases outside the gene matches: 7. CDR1 is MNHEY and CDR2 is SVGEGT in the germline V gene. There are 16 residues in the CDR3. The CDR3: CASSFRGQVGNQPQHF. The CDR3 coding sequence is TGTGCCAGCAGTTTCAGGGGACAGGTCGGCAATCAGCCCCAGCATTTT.

The CDR3 protein is CASSPQTGGLGETQYF. CDR3 nucleotides: TGTGCCAGCAGCCCACAAACAGGGGGTTTGGGAGAGACCCAGTACTTC. The rearrangement joins TRBV28 to TRBJ2-5, with TRBD1 identical over 8 bases. The V gene end was trimmed by 6 bases and the J gene end by 4 bases; junction bases not matched to a gene: 13. This CDR3 comprises 16 residues. Germline CDR1 and CDR2: MDHEN and SYDVKM.

The chain is built from TRBV6-5 and TRBJ2-4; 8 bases line up with TRBD1. CDR1 is MNHEY, CDR2 SVGAGI, per germline. The CDR3 runs to 16 residues. V shed 4 bases, J shed 0 bases, and the junction held 5 bases outside the gene matches. The CDR3, as DNA: TGTGCCAGCAGTTTCGGACAGGGCTTAGCCAAAAACATTCAGTACTTC. Translating gives CASSFGQGLAKNIQYF.

In its sample, this clonotype was seen a few times. The gene calls are TRBV4-3 and TRBJ2-7, with D maybe TRBD2 (7 bases). Trimming removed 3 bases from V and 4 bases from J, with 25 bases in between. Germline loops: CDR1 LGHNA, CDR2 YSLEER. CDR3 length: 18 amino acids. CDR3 region: CASSHAHGGGVPLYEQYF. CDR3 nucleotide sequence: TGCGCCAGCAGCCACGCCCACGGAGGGGGGGTGCCTTTATACGAGCAGTACTTC.

This chain joins TRBV7-9 and TRBJ2-5; no definite D call. Germline loops: CDR1 SEHNR, CDR2 FQNEAQ (reference sequence). There are 15 residues in the CDR3. Trimming removed 1 base at V and 5 bases at J, with 14 bases between. The CDR3 is CASSLVDFSRETQYF. The CDR3 coding sequence is TGTGCCAGCAGCTTAGTTGATTTTTCGAGGGAGACCCAGTACTTC.

The chain has TRBV4-1 and TRBJ1-2, with D uncertain. Germline V gene sequence: CDR1 MGHRA, CDR2 YSYEKL. V lost 3 bases to trimming and J lost 4 bases, with 18 bases between them. The CDR3 is 16 amino acids. CDR3 DNA: TGCGCCAGCAGCCAGGGGTTGAGCGGGAGACGCTATGGCTACACCTTC. Its translation: CASSQGLSGRRYGYTF.